Listed below are T cell receptor beta chains from one sample, sequenced in a study of T cells in narcolepsy. The table came from immunoSEQ multiplex PCR; TCRdb's copy has only in-frame clones and leaves some out. Altogether approximately 32,000 clones are present, about nine tenths being singletons, with the ten largest covering more than 0.8%. The specimen sequenced was CD45RA- memory CD4+ T cells from PBMCs. The receptors derive from a human donor with narcolepsy. Each CDR3 is given with its conserved first and last residue. The D gene is left open where the match is weak. Expanded clones are given a class, and other clones once, few, many or no size at all.

clone_size: NA
d_call: NA
j_call: TRBJ1-3
v_call: TRBV5-1
cdr3_nt: TGCGCCAGCAGCCCCGGGACGAACTCTGGAAACACCATATATTTT
cdr3_aa: CASSPGTNSGNTIYF

clone_size: few
d_call: NA
j_call: TRBJ2-5
v_call: TRBV27
cdr3_nt: TGTGCCAGCAAACCTGGAATGAGGGCAGGGGAGGAGACCCAGTACTTC
cdr3_aa: CASKPGMRAGEETQYF

clone_size: once
d_call: NA
j_call: TRBJ1-2
v_call: TRBV28
cdr3_nt: TGTGCCAGCAGCGTGCGCGTCCTCGGCTACACCTTC
cdr3_aa: CASSVRVLGYTF

clone_size: few
d_call: TRBD2
j_call: TRBJ2-1
v_call: TRBV7-2
cdr3_nt: TGTGCCAGCAGCCGGAGCGGGGGCACCTACAATGAGCAGTTCTTC
cdr3_aa: CASSRSGGTYNEQFF

clone_size: NA
d_call: NA
j_call: TRBJ2-7
v_call: TRBV13
cdr3_nt: TGTGCCAGCAGCTCCACCGGGACATTCTCCTACGAGCAGTACTTC
cdr3_aa: CASSSTGTFSYEQYF

clone_size: NA
d_call: TRBD2
j_call: TRBJ2-3
v_call: TRBV7-2
cdr3_nt: TGTGCCAGCACCTGGGGGGGGTACACAGATACGCAGTATTTT
cdr3_aa: CASTWGGYTDTQYF

clone_size: NA
d_call: TRBD1
j_call: TRBJ2-6
v_call: TRBV5-5
cdr3_nt: TGTGCCAGCACCCCGACAGGGGATATGTCTGGGGCCAACGTCCTGACTTTC
cdr3_aa: CASTPTGDMSGANVLTF

clone_size: NA
d_call: NA
j_call: TRBJ1-2
v_call: TRBV18
cdr3_nt: TGTGCCAGCTCACCTCGACCCCTCACGGACTTCTATGGCTACACCTTC
cdr3_aa: CASSPRPLTDFYGYTF

clone_size: NA
d_call: TRBD1
j_call: TRBJ1-5
v_call: TRBV28
cdr3_nt: TGTGCCACAACGGGGACAGTTAATCAGCCCCAGCATTTT
cdr3_aa: CATTGTVNQPQHF

clone_size: few
d_call: NA
j_call: TRBJ2-2
v_call: TRBV6-5
cdr3_nt: TGTGCCAGCAGTGCCGACACCGGGGAGCTGTTTTTT
cdr3_aa: CASSADTGELFF

clone_size: NA
d_call: NA
j_call: TRBJ1-3
v_call: TRBV9
cdr3_nt: TGTGCCAGCAGCGCCGAAGTCAACTCTGGAAACACCATATATTTT
cdr3_aa: CASSAEVNSGNTIYF

clone_size: NA
d_call: TRBD1
j_call: TRBJ2-2
v_call: TRBV5-1
cdr3_nt: TGCGCCAGCAGCCCACAGACAGGGGGAACCGGGGAGCTGTTTTTT
cdr3_aa: CASSPQTGGTGELFF

clone_size: NA
d_call: TRBD1
j_call: TRBJ1-1
v_call: TRBV19
cdr3_nt: TGTGCCAGTATTGGGGACAGGCCCCACACTGAAGCTTTCTTT
cdr3_aa: CASIGDRPHTEAFF

clone_size: NA
d_call: NA
j_call: TRBJ1-1
v_call: TRBV2
cdr3_nt: TGTGCCAGCAGTGGGGACGGCCGTAACACTGAAGCTTTCTTT
cdr3_aa: CASSGDGRNTEAFF